Described below is a single TCR beta chain sequence and its context. This clonotype has at least ten counts. It has no known antigen specificity. Base-call qualities are not available, and no considerably larger clone is one nucleotide away. The CDR3 goes from the cysteine to the phenylalanine over 14 residues. Only CDR3 DNA remains: 42 bases, in frame from the first base. The germline ends are 24 bases apart after V is trimmed by 7 bases and J by 11 bases. The germline V gene provides CDR1 MNHNS and CDR2 SASEGT. The sample belongs to a study of T cells in Graves' hyperthyroidism and ophthalmopathy (dated by TCRdb to about 2019). Study-level background: Peripheral blood was sampled at the time of initial diagnosis, prior to any treatment. Following sampling, methimazole starting at 30 mg daily was given to hyperthyroidism patients, and high-dose intravenous methylprednisolone was given to ophthalmopathy patients. Whether ophthalmopathy could be predicted prospectively was tested in an independent validation cohort made up of under 20 hyperthyroidism patients plus 17 patients who later progressed to ophthalmopathy. To identify distinguishing TCR V-J signatures, a discovery cohort of 100 patients was used, comprising fewer than 45 with Graves' ophthalmopathy and approximately 58 with stable Graves' hyperthyroidism. The paper describes TCR Vbeta CDR3 sequencing of 140 or so peripheral blood samples, made up of 43 ophthalmopathy patients, over 70 hyperthyroidism patients and roughly 17 progressor patients. Thyroid tissue and blood T-cell repertoires from about 6 Graves' hyperthyroidism patients were also compared in the study. The 95 to 100 discovery patients were divided at random into training and test sets in a 7:3 ratio.

The TCR beta CDR3 regions were amplified from RNA transcripts. The TCR CDR3 was subjected to a first round of RT-PCR using the HTBI primer set and the Qiagen OneStep RT-PCR kit. The libraries were constructed in a second round of multiplex PCR and then size-selected and purified. Sequencing of the libraries was done on an Illumina HiSeq2000 using paired-end 100 bp reads. The paper's processing steps were these. SOAPnuke was used to process the raw data, removing reads that contained adapters or uncalled bases, had a mean Phred below 15, or lacked an exact match to the constant primer or identifier. High-quality paired reads were merged with COPE v1.2.5, and unique nucleotide sequences were defined as clonotypes. Clonotypes were aligned to IMGT TRBV, TRBD and TRBJ reference segments using MiTCR v1.1. The analysis included only V-J combinations with a frequency above 0.0001, which together covered more than 98% of the repertoires. A TCS score was defined as the ratio between F50 (clonal expansion) and ExV (chaos), using BLOSUM62-based TCRdist between CDR3 peptides within each V-J. Welch's t-statistics and random forest reduced fewer than 550 V-J features to 10 to 15, which were used in a naive Bayes classifier (R e1071). TCRdb trimmed public reads at Q25 via fastp, called clones via MiXCR and kept in-frame beta chains. One record per CDR3 amino acid sequence lists the most common genes and DNA. TCRdb's processing, not the authors' own work, is the source of the V and J calls. Within this sample are approximately 600,000 distinct CDR3 sequences, with 15% to 20% of them counted one time only. The top ten constitute less than 4.5% of the sample.

Graves' hyperthyroidism was defined as stable when no progression to ophthalmopathy occurred over 18 months of follow-up. Hyperthyroidism patients were newly diagnosed, with disease duration under 2 months, and aged 18 to 65 years. Exclusion was applied to patients with uncontrolled infections, other autoimmune diseases, pregnancy or lactation. Diagnoses were based on clinical symptoms, serum thyroxine and TRAb, thyroid ultrasound and orbital computed tomography. PBMCs were separated from roughly 9.6 ml of fresh peripheral blood using Ficoll-Paque density gradient centrifugation. Total RNA was extracted using Trizol reagent, and RNA quality was assessed on an Agilent 2100 Bioanalyzer. The paper as a whole reports these results and caveats: A 13 V-J signature model separated ophthalmopathy from stable hyperthyroidism, with roughly 88% sensitivity and 81.08% specificity in cross-validation and 80%/75% in testing. Sample size was not statistically predetermined, and blinding of investigators to group allocation was not performed. In validation, the model predicted progression to ophthalmopathy with over 60% sensitivity and around 72% specificity, a median of about 6 months before onset. Most expanded thyroid clonotypes (frequency above 0.001) were also detected in blood, a finding suggesting that blood repertoires may reflect thyroid immune responses.

The chain links TRBV6-1 with TRBJ2-7; the D match is possibly TRBD1 or TRBD2, with 6 bases aligned in each. The sample taken for sequencing was blood. This clonotype was obtained from a woman aged 25 to 39 with Graves' hyperthyroidism. The DNA sequence is TGTGCCAGCACTCTTGGGCCGGGGGCTACGTCTGAGTACTTC. This is translated as CASTLGPGATSEYF.